Shown below are 20 T cell receptor beta chains from a single sample sequenced in a study of PD-1 blockade in classical Hodgkin lymphoma. The protocol was immunoSEQ multiplex PCR, while the TCRdb copy is restricted to in-frame clones and leaves out a portion. The data hold fewer than 30,000 clones, with about 89% observed a single time. Time point in this sample: newly diagnosed, previously untreated cHL patient sample. Magnetic depletion of unwanted cells isolated CD4+ T cells from thawed PBMCs. Specimen: CD4+ T cells from blood. The receptors here all came from a human donor with classical Hodgkin lymphoma.

This clone has more than one count but fewer than ten. J is TRBJ2-2 and V is TRBV6-1, with D unresolved. The ends were cut back, 6 bases at V and 2 bases at J, with 10 bases in the middle. CDR1 is MNHNS and CDR2 is SASEGT in the germline V gene. This CDR3 contains 14 residues. The CDR3 here is CASRGRPNTGELFF. CDR3 DNA: TGTGCCAGCAGGGGTAGACCCAACACCGGGGAGCTGTTTTTT.

The chain couples TRBV28 to TRBJ1-2; 8 positions agree with TRBD1. The CDR3 is 14 amino acids. CDR1 is MDHEN and CDR2 is SYDVKM in the germline V gene. V lost 2 bases to trimming and J lost 2 bases; unmatched junction nucleotides: 1. The CDR3, as DNA: TGTGCCAGCAGTTTAACAGGGGGGAACTATGGCTACACCTTC. It codes for CASSLTGGNYGYTF.

J is TRBJ2-7 and V is TRBV5-1; 9 bases match TRBD2. The V gene end was trimmed by 4 bases and the J gene end by 5 bases; junction bases not matched to a gene: 13. The CDR3 runs to 16 residues. CDR1 and CDR2 from the germline V gene are SGHRS and YFSETQ. CDR3 bases: TGCGCCAGCAGCCCCCCATTAGCGGGAGTGGACGACGAGCAGTACTTC. Protein sequence: CASSPPLAGVDDEQYF.

The chain uses TRBV15 and TRBJ2-1, with 8 nucleotides matching TRBD2. The CDR3 covers 16 residues. Germline V gene data show CDR1 as LNHNV and CDR2 as YYDKDF (reference sequence). The V gene end was trimmed by 0 bases and the J gene end by 9 bases; junction bases not matched to a gene: 10. The CDR3 reads CATSRDTSGGGGEQFF. CDR3 DNA sequence: TGTGCCACCAGCAGAGATACTAGCGGAGGAGGGGGTGAGCAGTTCTTC.

The gene calls are TRBV5-8 and TRBJ2-5; tentatively, D is TRBD2 (7 bases). The V gene lost 3 bases and the J gene lost 5 bases, with 14 bases spanning the gap. CDR1 and CDR2 from the germline V gene are SGHTS and YDEGEE. The CDR3 has 14 amino acids. The CDR3, as DNA: TGTGCCAGCAGCTCGGGGGGCGCATGGGAGACCCAGTACTTC. As protein: CASSSGGAWETQYF.

This clone was observed a handful of times. The V gene is TRBV19, the J gene TRBJ1-5; D is unclear. The CDR3 has 14 amino acids. The V end lost 5 bases, the J end lost 4 bases, and 12 bases lay between the germline ends. CDR1 is LNHDA and CDR2 is SQIVND in the germline V gene (reference sequence). CDR3 loop: CASSDLGFNQPQHF. The CDR3, as DNA: TGTGCCAGTAGTGATTTGGGGTTTAATCAGCCCCAGCATTTT.

J is TRBJ1-1 and V is TRBV18; D may be TRBD1 (6 bases). Between the trimmed V and J ends, which lost 3 bases and 6 bases, there was a span of 14 bases. Germline V CDR1 and CDR2: KGHSH, LQKENI. The CDR3 sequence is 14 residues long. In DNA form, the CDR3 reads TGTGCCAGCTCACCGCCTACAGGGATACCTGAAGCTTTCTTT. This gives the protein CASSPPTGIPEAFF. The entire variable domain, with the rest obtained from reference TRBV18 and TRBJ1-1, is as follows: NAGVMQNPRHLVRRRGQEARLRCSPMKGHSHVYWYRQLPEEGLKFMVYLQKENIIDESGMPKERFSAEFPKEGPSILRIQQVVRGDSAAYFCASSPPTGIPEAFFGQGTRLTVV.

The V call is TRBV4-3, the J call TRBJ2-3, with D possibly being TRBD1 (5 bases). This CDR3 has 14 residues. Between the trimmed V and J ends, which lost 2 bases and 3 bases, there was a span of 9 bases. Germline CDR1 reads LGHNA; CDR2 reads YSLEER. CDR3: CASSQQDSTDTQYF. Here the CDR3 DNA reads TGCGCCAGCAGCCAACAAGACAGTACAGATACGCAGTATTTT.

The chain links TRBV6-1 to TRBJ1-6; D may be TRBD1 (5 bases). The CDR3 is 15 amino acids. V shed 0 bases and J shed 7 bases, with 10 bases lying between them. Germline loops: CDR1 MNHNS, CDR2 SASEGT. CDR3: CASSEATGTNSPLHF. The CDR3 bases are TGTGCCAGCAGTGAAGCCACAGGAACGAATTCACCCCTCCACTTT.

V and J are TRBV28 and TRBJ2-7; maybe TRBD2 (5 bases). Per the germline V gene, CDR1 is MDHEN and CDR2 is SYDVKM. Between the trimmed V and J ends, which lost 6 bases and 2 bases, there was a span of 11 bases. There are 13 residues in the CDR3. The CDR3 spells CASREAEPYEQYF. The CDR3 coding sequence is TGTGCCAGCAGAGAAGCGGAACCCTACGAGCAGTACTTC.

The V call is TRBV28, the J call TRBJ1-6, with D tentatively TRBD1 (5 bases). This CDR3 comprises 14 residues. Germline V gives CDR1 MDHEN, CDR2 SYDVKM. The V and J ends lost 6 bases and 10 bases respectively, with 16 bases between them. The CDR3 loop reads CASRVRQSGSPLHF. In DNA form, the CDR3 reads TGTGCCAGCAGAGTCAGACAGTCTGGCTCACCCCTCCACTTT.

J is TRBJ2-2 and V is TRBV6-1, with a possible D match to TRBD1 (6 bases). V was trimmed by 2 bases and J by 6 bases, leaving 10 bases between them. From germline, CDR1 is MNHNS and CDR2 SASEGT. The CDR3 has 14 residues. CDR3 DNA sequence: TGTGCCAGCAGTGAACAGGGGATATCCGGGGAGCTGTTTTTT. Translating gives CASSEQGISGELFF.

The chain carries TRBV19 and TRBJ2-6; D is perhaps TRBD2 (6 bases). V was clipped by 5 bases and J by 2 bases, with 13 bases between them. The CDR3 has 16 amino acids. CDR1 LNHDA and CDR2 SQIVND come from the germline V gene (reference sequence). CDR3 nucleotides: TGTGCCAGTAGTGATTCGGGACTCGCTGGGGCCAACGTCCTGACTTTC. Protein product: CASSDSGLAGANVLTF.

This chain links TRBV27 with TRBJ2-5; 9 nucleotides match TRBD1. This CDR3 is built from 17 residues. Germline-derived CDR1 and CDR2 are MNHEY and SMNVEV (reference sequence). The V gene end was trimmed by 4 bases and the J gene end by 5 bases; junction bases not matched to a gene: 14. In DNA, the CDR3 is TGTGCCAGCAGTTCCCGACGACGGACAGGGGCGGTGGAGACCCAGTACTTC. Translation: CASSSRRRTGAVETQYF.

The V call is TRBV6-8, the J call TRBJ2-2, with 8 bases aligning to TRBD2. Germline CDR1 is MNHGY and CDR2 is SAAAGT. CDR3 length equals 16 residues. Germline trimming cut 11 bases from V and 3 bases from J; bases unmatched to any gene: 14. The CDR3 nucleotides read TGTGCCGGAGCCCCCGGGAGGGCCCCGGACACCGGGGAGCTGTTTTTT. Protein: CAGAPGRAPDTGELFF.

The DNA of the CDR3 is TGCGCCAGCAGCGGCAACCCCGGGAGCACAGATACGCAGTATTTT. This sequence encodes CASSGNPGSTDTQYF. The chain recombines TRBV5-1 with TRBJ2-3, with D hard to call. The CDR3 covers 15 residues. Germline CDR1 and CDR2: SGHRS and YFSETQ. Trimming pared 4 bases from V and 0 bases from J, leaving 12 bases between.

This chain uses TRBV27 with TRBJ2-1, with D unclear. The CDR3 runs to 13 residues. Germline CDR1 is MNHEY and CDR2 is SMNVEV (reference sequence). Trimming pared 7 bases from V and 5 bases from J, leaving 12 bases between. CDR3 nucleotide sequence: TGTGCCAGCAACCAGGTTGGCAACAATGAGCAGTTCTTC. Translating it yields CASNQVGNNEQFF.

The gene calls are TRBV19 and TRBJ2-3, with TRBD2 matching 7 bases. J lost 4 bases, V lost 5 bases, and 12 bases had no gene match. Germline loops: CDR1 LNHDA, CDR2 SQIVND (reference sequence). This CDR3 spans 16 amino acids. As DNA, the CDR3 is TGTGCCAGTAGTCCTCCGCTGGGGAGGGCCCCAGATACGCAGTATTTT. Protein product: CASSPPLGRAPDTQYF.

Only one count was recorded for this clone. The chain uses TRBV29-1 and TRBJ1-1; D is uncertain. The V and J ends lost 6 bases and 5 bases respectively, with 19 bases between them. The CDR3 has 14 residues. Germline lookup yields CDR1 SQVTM and CDR2 ANQGSEA. The CDR3 region has the DNA TGCAGCGTCCTGTTCGGCCCCATGGGGACTGAAGCTTTCTTT. Its protein product is CSVLFGPMGTEAFF.

This chain links TRBV7-7 with TRBJ1-1, with D unclear. Germline lookup yields CDR1 SSHAT and CDR2 FNYEAQ (reference sequence). The CDR3 runs to 13 residues. V was cut by 5 bases and J by 5 bases, with 12 bases left in between. CDR3 loop: CASSRGLGTEAFF. For the CDR3, the DNA is TGTGCCAGCAGCCGAGGGTTAGGAACTGAAGCTTTCTTT.